This passage covers 18 T cell receptor beta chains from one sample sequenced in a study of T-cell memory formation after mild COVID-19. Using its own MiXCR run on the 5' RACE reads, TCRdb lists one record per CDR3 protein. There are over 120,000 distinct CDR3 sequences in the sample; approximately 26% occur only once, and approximately 25% lies in the top ten. The source material was PBMCs or a T cell subset sorted from them (not recorded which). These receptors came from an adult woman who had mild COVID-19 (a few samples of this study predate the infection). Cell type and time point are not known.

This clonotype was detected a few times. J is TRBJ2-3 and V is TRBV14; D is tentatively TRBD1 or TRBD2 (5 bases each). Trimming removed 0 bases at V and 6 bases at J, with 16 bases between. Germline values: CDR1 SGHDN, CDR2 FVKESK. This CDR3 comprises 16 residues. Written as DNA, the CDR3 is TGTGCCAGCAGCCAAGATCTATGGGACGTCGGGGATACGCAGTATTTT. It encodes CASSQDLWDVGDTQYF.

The chain has TRBV20-1 and TRBJ1-3, with D perhaps TRBD1 (6 bases). Germline V gene sequence: CDR1 DFQATT, CDR2 SNEGSKA (reference sequence). With 2 bases removed from V and 6 bases from J, the gap between germline ends came to 14 bases. This CDR3 region has 14 residues. This CDR3 reads CSARRGGGENTIYF. The CDR3, as DNA: TGCAGTGCTAGAAGGGGGGGAGGGGAAAACACCATATATTTT.

The chain uses TRBV20-1 and TRBJ2-1; D gene ambiguous. V lost 6 bases to trimming and J lost 3 bases, with 6 bases between them. CDR1 and CDR2 from the germline V gene are DFQATT and SNEGSKA (reference sequence). The CDR3 consists of 11 residues. CDR3 in amino acids: CSAEFYNEQFF. The CDR3 DNA follows: TGCAGTGCGGAGTTCTACAATGAGCAGTTCTTC.

The chain employs TRBV6-5 and TRBJ1-2; 8 bases line up with TRBD1. V was pared by 5 bases and J by 8 bases, with 10 bases of the junction left unmatched. This CDR3 is built from 14 residues. The germline gives CDR1 MNHEY, CDR2 SVGAGI. DNA for the CDR3: TGTGCCAGCAGTCCCGGACAGGGCGGAAAAGGCTACACCTTC. Translating it yields CASSPGQGGKGYTF.

Only a few counts were recorded for this clonotype. The genes are TRBV7-6 and TRBJ2-3; 10 bases align to TRBD1. The CDR3 length is 15 residues. Unmatched junction bases numbered 5, after V lost 5 bases and J lost 3 bases. The V gene's germline CDR1 is SGHVS and CDR2 FNYEAQ. Written as DNA, the CDR3 is TGTGCCAGCAGCGGAGACAGGGGGCGTACAGATACGCAGTATTTT. Amino acids: CASSGDRGRTDTQYF. The full variable domain, rest sourced from reference TRBV7-6 and TRBJ2-3, is GAGVSQSPRYKVTKRGQDVALRCDPISGHVSLYWYRQALGQGPEFLTYFNYEAQQDKSGLPNDRFSAERPEGSISTLTIQRTEQRDSAMYRCASSGDRGRTDTQYFGPGTRLTVL.

This clonotype was observed a handful of times. One junction end disagrees with the germline gene, perhaps due to a read error. The V call is TRBV11-3, the J call TRBJ2-1; 7 nucleotides agree with TRBD2. CDR1 is SGHNT and CDR2 is YENEEA in the germline V gene. The CDR3 contains 13 residues. CDR3 sequence reads: CASSPPATRELAF. The CDR3 DNA reads as TGTGCCAGCAGCCCGCCCGCCACGCGGGAGCTGGCGTTC.

The J gene is TRBJ1-1, the V gene TRBV4-1; D not certain. Trimming stripped 4 bases from V and 4 bases from J, with 10 bases between. The germline gives CDR1 MGHRA, CDR2 YSYEKL. The CDR3 length is 13 residues. In DNA, the CDR3 is TGCGCCAGCAGCCCCCTAGTGTCCACTGAAGCTTTCTTT. Its translation: CASSPLVSTEAFF.

Many counts were recorded for this clonotype. This chain joins TRBV5-1 and TRBJ2-3; a possible D gene is TRBD1 (7 bases). The CDR3 spans 15 residues. Germline loops: CDR1 SGHRS, CDR2 YFSETQ. The germline V and J ends were trimmed by 0 bases and 3 bases, with 11 bases remaining between them. The CDR3 region is CASSLGQGGTDTQYF. CDR3 DNA: TGCGCCAGCAGCTTGGGACAGGGAGGAACAGATACGCAGTATTTT. The full variable domain, its missing parts supplied by reference TRBV5-1 and TRBJ2-3, is KAGVTQTPRYLIKTRGQQVTLSCSPISGHRSVSWYQQTPGQGLQFLFEYFSETQRNKGNFPGRFSGRQFSNSRSEMNVSTLELGDSALYLCASSLGQGGTDTQYFGPGTRLTVL.

The chain links TRBV12-3 or TRBV12-4 to TRBJ2-5, with D perhaps assigned TRBD1 or TRBD2 (6 bases each). V was trimmed by 8 bases and J by 5 bases, leaving 21 bases between them. CDR3 length: 15 residues. The CDR3 loop reads CASRREDGGHETQYF. The CDR3 DNA is TGTGCCAGCCGAAGGGAGGACGGGGGCCACGAGACCCAGTACTTC.

This clonotype has only a few counts. The V gene is TRBV6-6, the J gene TRBJ2-7; D is undetermined. Germline CDR1 MNHNY, CDR2 SVGAGI (reference sequence). The CDR3 contains 12 residues. V was pared by 9 bases and J by 7 bases, with 16 bases between. The CDR3 bases are TGTGCCAGTCAAGGTCTCGTGGGGGAGCAGTACTTC. This translates into CASQGLVGEQYF.

This clonotype was seen more than once but under ten times. V is TRBV5-1 and J is TRBJ2-5; D ambiguous. Between the trimmed V and J ends, which lost 0 bases and 0 bases, there was a span of 12 bases. Germline lookup yields CDR1 SGHRS and CDR2 YFSETQ. CDR3 length equals 16 residues. CDR3 residues: CASSLAGQLNQETQYF. The CDR3 region has the DNA TGCGCCAGCAGCTTGGCCGGGCAGCTGAACCAAGAGACCCAGTACTTC.

This clonotype was seen more than once but under ten times. The CDR3 spells CASSLEWLAGGPVSDTQYF. The CDR3 DNA follows: TGTGCCAGCAGCTTAGAATGGTTAGCGGGAGGGCCGGTGTCAGATACGCAGTATTTT. The genes are TRBV7-2 and TRBJ2-3; 11 bases agree with TRBD2. Per the germline V gene, CDR1 is SGHTA and CDR2 is FQGNSA. The CDR3 has 19 amino acids. V dropped 1 base and J dropped 4; count of bases not matched to a gene: 13.

The rearrangement joins TRBV20-1 to TRBJ1-2; 8 bases line up with TRBD1. J gave up 6 bases and V 6 bases, and 6 bases lay outside the gene matches. The germline CDR1 and CDR2 sequences are DFQATT and SNEGSKA (reference sequence). The CDR3 runs to 12 residues. The chain's CDR3 is CSARDRWDGYTF. The CDR3 coding sequence is TGCAGTGCAAGGGACAGGTGGGATGGCTACACCTTC.

The chain has TRBV9 and TRBJ2-3; 7 bases line up with TRBD2. The CDR3 consists of 15 residues. The V gene end was trimmed by 0 bases and the J gene end by 8 bases; junction bases not matched to a gene: 9. Germline values: CDR1 SGDLS, CDR2 YYNGEE. The CDR3 is CASSVDLAERRTQYF. The CDR3 DNA reads as TGTGCCAGCAGCGTAGACCTAGCGGAGCGGCGTACGCAGTATTTT.

The rearrangement uses TRBV6-1 and TRBJ2-3; TRBD2 matches at 9 bases. Germline V gives CDR1 MNHNS, CDR2 SASEGT. The CDR3 contains 15 residues. The V segment lost 3 bases and the J segment 8 bases; nucleotides outside the gene matches: 9. The CDR3 nucleotides read TGTGCCAGCAGTGAGGATAGCGGGGGCCTAGGTACGCAGTATTTT. Translating gives CASSEDSGGLGTQYF.

J is TRBJ2-1 and V is TRBV2; D is undetermined. Germline V lookup: CDR1 SNHLY, CDR2 FYNNEI. V was cut by 3 bases and J by 0 bases, with 12 bases left in between. This CDR3 is 16 amino acids long. In DNA form, the CDR3 reads TGTGCCAGCAGTGATACCAGGCTGAGCTCCTACAATGAGCAGTTCTTC. Protein product: CASSDTRLSSYNEQFF.

The rearrangement links TRBV5-5 to TRBJ1-1; D may be TRBD1 (5 bases). Germline V CDR1 and CDR2: SGHKS, YYEKEE (reference sequence). This CDR3 is 16 amino acids long. V was shortened by 0 bases and J by 0 bases, with 12 bases between the two germline ends. The CDR3, as DNA: TGTGCCAGCAGCTTGGAGTTATTAGGGGTGAACACTGAAGCTTTCTTT. This gives the protein CASSLELLGVNTEAFF.

V is TRBV29-1 and J is TRBJ2-2; D might be TRBD1 (6 bases). Looked up from germline, CDR1 is SQVTM and CDR2 is ANQGSEA. V dropped 4 bases and J dropped 3 bases, with 12 bases sitting between them. The CDR3 is 14 amino acids. CDR3 in amino acids: CSVVDRTYTGELFF. The CDR3 DNA follows: TGCAGCGTTGTCGACAGGACTTACACCGGGGAGCTGTTTTTT.